This T cell receptor (beta chain) stems from a study of CD8+ T cells in alopecia areata. RNA was isolated and reverse transcribed to cDNA, the sequencing template. Sequencing was performed with immunoSEQ multiplex PCR; in TCRdb, only in-frame clones are kept and a portion is missing. The sample has 200,000 to 250,000 clones, roughly 64% seen once. Germline CDR1 is SNHLY and CDR2 is FYNNEI. Trimming left V 5 bases short and J 7 bases short, with 12 bases between. This CDR3 contains 14 residues. Treatment in this sample: oral pan-JAK inhibitor, 5-10 mg twice daily. The sample in question was CD4+ T cells sorted from blood, obtained at week 4, from a patient treated with tofacitinib. The rearrangement uses TRBV2 and TRBJ1-6; D ambiguous. The TCR comes from a human donor with alopecia areata. The CDR3 coding sequence is TGTGCCAGCAGTATACAAGCGACCAATTCACCCCTCCACTTT. It codes for CASSIQATNSPLHF. Combining the CDR3 with reference TRBV2 and TRBJ1-6 gives the whole variable domain EPEVTQTPSHQVTQMGQEVILRCVPISNHLYFYWYRQILGQKVEFLVSFYNNEISEKSEIFDDQFSVERPDGSNFTLKIRSTKLEDSAMYFCASSIQATNSPLHFGNGTRLTVT.